The clone carrying this T cell receptor beta chain came up once. This CDR3 has 17 residues. V lost 5 bases, J lost 5 bases, and 23 bases lay in between. Germline V CDR1 and CDR2: SGHDT, YYEEEE. Only in-frame clones appear in the TCRdb table, and some are missing; sequencing was by immunoSEQ multiplex PCR. In the table there are some 27,000 clones, about 80% of which are singletons. This sample is part of a study of Siglec-9 on CD8 T cells in melanoma. Sequenced input: Siglec-9- CD8+ T cells sorted from blood. The receptor comes from a human donor in good health. This chain uses TRBV5-6 with TRBJ2-1, with a tentative D call TRBD2 (5 bases). The CDR3 DNA sequence: TGTGCCAGCAGGCACGGGGAGACTTCCCTCAGAAACAATGAGCAGTTCTTC. Protein product: CASRHGETSLRNNEQFF.